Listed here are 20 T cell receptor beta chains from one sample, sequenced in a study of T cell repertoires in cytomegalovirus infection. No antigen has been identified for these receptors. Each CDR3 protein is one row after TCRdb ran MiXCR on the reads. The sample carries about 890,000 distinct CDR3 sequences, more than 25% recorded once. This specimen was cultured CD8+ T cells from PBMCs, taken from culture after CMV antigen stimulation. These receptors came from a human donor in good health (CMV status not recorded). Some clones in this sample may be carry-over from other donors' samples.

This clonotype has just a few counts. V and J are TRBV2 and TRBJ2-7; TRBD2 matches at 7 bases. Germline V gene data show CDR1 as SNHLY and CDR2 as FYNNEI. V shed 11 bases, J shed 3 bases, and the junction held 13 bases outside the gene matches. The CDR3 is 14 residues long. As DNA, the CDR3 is TGTGCCCAAGGGGAGGGGCTAGCCGGCTACGAGCAGTACTTC. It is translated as CAQGEGLAGYEQYF.

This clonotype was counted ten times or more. The CDR3 sequence: CASSLEGLGDSPLHF. The CDR3 bases are TGTGCCAGCAGCTTAGAGGGTCTAGGAGATTCACCCCTCCACTTT. The chain links TRBV7-2 to TRBJ1-6; D gene uncertain. V was clipped by 1 base and J by 8 bases, with 12 bases between them. This CDR3 is built from 15 residues. The germline V gene encodes CDR1 SGHTA and CDR2 FQGNSA.

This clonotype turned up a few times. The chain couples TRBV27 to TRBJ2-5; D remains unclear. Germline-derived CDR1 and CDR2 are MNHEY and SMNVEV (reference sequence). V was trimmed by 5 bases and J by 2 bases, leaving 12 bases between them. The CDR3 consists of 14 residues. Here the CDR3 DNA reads TGTGCCAGCAGTCCGGAGACAACGCAAGAGACCCAGTACTTC. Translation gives CASSPETTQETQYF.

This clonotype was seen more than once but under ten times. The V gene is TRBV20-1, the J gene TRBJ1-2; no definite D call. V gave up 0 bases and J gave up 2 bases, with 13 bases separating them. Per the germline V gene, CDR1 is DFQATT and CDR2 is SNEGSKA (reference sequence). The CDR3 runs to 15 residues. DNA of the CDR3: TGCAGTGCTAGAGATCGCCAGGAATCGAACTATGGCTACACCTTC. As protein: CSARDRQESNYGYTF.

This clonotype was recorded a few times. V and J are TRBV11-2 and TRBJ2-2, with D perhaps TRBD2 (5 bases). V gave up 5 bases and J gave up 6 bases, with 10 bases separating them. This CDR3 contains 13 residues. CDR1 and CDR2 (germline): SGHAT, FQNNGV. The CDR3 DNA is TGTGCCAGCAGCCTTAGCGAGGCCGGGGAGCTGTTTTTT. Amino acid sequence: CASSLSEAGELFF. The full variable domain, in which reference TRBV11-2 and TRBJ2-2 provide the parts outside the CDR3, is EAGVAQSPRYKIIEKRQSVAFWCNPISGHATLYWYQQILGQGPKLLIQFQNNGVVDDSQLPKDRFSAERLKGVDSTLKIQPAKLEDSAVYLCASSLSEAGELFFGEGSRLTVL.

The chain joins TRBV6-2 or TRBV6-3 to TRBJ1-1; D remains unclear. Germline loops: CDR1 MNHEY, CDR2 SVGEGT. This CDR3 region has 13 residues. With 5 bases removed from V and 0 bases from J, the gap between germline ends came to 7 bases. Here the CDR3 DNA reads TGTGCCAGCAGTGGGTTCATGAACACTGAAGCTTTCTTT. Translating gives CASSGFMNTEAFF.

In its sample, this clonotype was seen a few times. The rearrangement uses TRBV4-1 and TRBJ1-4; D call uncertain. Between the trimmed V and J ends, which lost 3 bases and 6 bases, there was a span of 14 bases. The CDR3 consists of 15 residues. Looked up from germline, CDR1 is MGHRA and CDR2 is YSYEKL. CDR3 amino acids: CASSHPGSWDEKLFF. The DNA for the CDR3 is TGCGCCAGCAGCCACCCCGGGTCCTGGGATGAAAAACTGTTTTTT.

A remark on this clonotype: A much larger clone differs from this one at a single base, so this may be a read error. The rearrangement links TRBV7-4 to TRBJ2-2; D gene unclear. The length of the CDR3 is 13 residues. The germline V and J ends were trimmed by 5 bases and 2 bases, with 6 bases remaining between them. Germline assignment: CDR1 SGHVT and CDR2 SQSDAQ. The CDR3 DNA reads TGTGCCAGCAGCCCCTTCAACACCGGGGAGCTGTTTTTT. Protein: CASSPFNTGELFF.

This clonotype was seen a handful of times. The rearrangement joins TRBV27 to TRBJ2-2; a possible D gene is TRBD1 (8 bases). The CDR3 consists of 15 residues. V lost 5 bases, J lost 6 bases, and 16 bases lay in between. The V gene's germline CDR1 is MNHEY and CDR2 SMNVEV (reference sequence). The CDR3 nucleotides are TGTGCCAGCAGTCCGAGACAGGGGAGGGCCGGGGAGCTGTTTTTT. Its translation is CASSPRQGRAGELFF.

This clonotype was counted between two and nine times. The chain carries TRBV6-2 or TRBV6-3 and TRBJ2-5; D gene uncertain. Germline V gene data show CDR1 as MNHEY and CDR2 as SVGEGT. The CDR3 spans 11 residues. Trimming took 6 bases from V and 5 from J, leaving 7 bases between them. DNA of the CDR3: TGTGCCAGCAGGATCAGGGAGACCCAGTACTTC. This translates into CASRIRETQYF.

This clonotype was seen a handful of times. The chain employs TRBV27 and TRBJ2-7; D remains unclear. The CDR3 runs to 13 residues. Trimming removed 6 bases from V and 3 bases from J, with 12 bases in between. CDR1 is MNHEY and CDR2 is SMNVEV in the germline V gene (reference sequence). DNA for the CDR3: TGTGCCAGCAGCCCCGGACCGGTCTACGAGCAGTACTTC. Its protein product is CASSPGPVYEQYF.

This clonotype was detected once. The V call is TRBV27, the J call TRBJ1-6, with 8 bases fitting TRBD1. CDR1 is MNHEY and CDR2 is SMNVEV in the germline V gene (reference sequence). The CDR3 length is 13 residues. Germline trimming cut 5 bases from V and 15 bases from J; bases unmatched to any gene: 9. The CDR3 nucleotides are TGTGCCAGCAGTAAACCCCGGGACAGGCACCTCCACTTT. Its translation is CASSKPRDRHLHF.

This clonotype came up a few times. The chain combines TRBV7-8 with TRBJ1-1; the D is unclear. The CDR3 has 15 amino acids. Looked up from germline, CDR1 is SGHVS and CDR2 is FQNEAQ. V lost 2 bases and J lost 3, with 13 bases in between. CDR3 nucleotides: TGTGCCAGCAGCTTACAGGCCGAGCGTGACACTGAAGCTTTCTTT. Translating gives CASSLQAERDTEAFF.

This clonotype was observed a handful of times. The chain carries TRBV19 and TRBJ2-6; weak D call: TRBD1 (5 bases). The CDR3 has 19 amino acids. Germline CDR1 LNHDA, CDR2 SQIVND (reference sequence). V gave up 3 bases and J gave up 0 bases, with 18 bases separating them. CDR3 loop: CASSIMGQGPYSGANVLTF. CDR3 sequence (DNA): TGTGCCAGTAGTATCATGGGGCAGGGTCCCTACTCTGGGGCCAACGTCCTGACTTTC. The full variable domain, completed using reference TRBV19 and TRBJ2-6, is DGGITQSPKYLFRKEGQNVTLSCEQNLNHDAMYWYRQDPGQGLRLIYYSQIVNDFQKGDIAEGYSVSREKKESFPLTVTSAQKNPTAFYLCASSIMGQGPYSGANVLTFGAGSRLTVL.

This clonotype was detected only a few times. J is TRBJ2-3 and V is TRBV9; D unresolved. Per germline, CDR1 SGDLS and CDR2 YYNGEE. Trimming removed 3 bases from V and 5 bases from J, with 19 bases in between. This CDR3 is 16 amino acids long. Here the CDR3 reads CASSASRERVEDTQYF. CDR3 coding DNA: TGTGCCAGCAGCGCCTCAAGGGAAAGGGTGGAAGATACGCAGTATTTT.

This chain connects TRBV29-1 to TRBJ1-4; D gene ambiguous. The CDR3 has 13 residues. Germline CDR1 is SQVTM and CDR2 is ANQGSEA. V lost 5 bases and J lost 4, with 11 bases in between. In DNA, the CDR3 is TGCAGCGTTCACAAATGGGATAATGAAAAACTGTTTTTT. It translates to CSVHKWDNEKLFF.

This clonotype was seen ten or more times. CDR3 sequence reads: CASSLGGDQPQHF. In DNA, the CDR3 is TGTGCCAGCAGCTTAGGGGGGGATCAGCCCCAGCATTTT. The J gene is TRBJ1-5, the V gene TRBV7-8; maybe TRBD1 (5 bases). The CDR3 loop spans 13 amino acids. From germline, CDR1 is SGHVS and CDR2 FQNEAQ. V was clipped by 1 base and J by 5 bases, with 6 bases between them.

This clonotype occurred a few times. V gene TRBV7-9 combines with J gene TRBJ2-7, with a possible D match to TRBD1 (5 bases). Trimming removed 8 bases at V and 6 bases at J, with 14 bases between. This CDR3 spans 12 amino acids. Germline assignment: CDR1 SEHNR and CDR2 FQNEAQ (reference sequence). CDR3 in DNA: TGTGCCAGCGAAGGGGCCCGTCGCGAGCAGTACGTC. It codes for CASEGARREQYV.

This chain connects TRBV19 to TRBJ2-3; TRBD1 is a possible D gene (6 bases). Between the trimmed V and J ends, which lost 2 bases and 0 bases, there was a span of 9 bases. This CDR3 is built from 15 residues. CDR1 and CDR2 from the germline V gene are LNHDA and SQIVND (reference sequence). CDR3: CASSITGFSTDTQYF. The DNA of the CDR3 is TGTGCCAGTAGTATAACAGGGTTTAGCACAGATACGCAGTATTTT.

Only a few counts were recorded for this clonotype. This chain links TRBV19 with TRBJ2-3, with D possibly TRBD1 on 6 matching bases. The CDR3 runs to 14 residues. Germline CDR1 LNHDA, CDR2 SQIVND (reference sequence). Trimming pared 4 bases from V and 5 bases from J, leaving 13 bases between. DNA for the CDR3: TGTGCCAGTAGTAGGGGGCAGGGGCTAGATACGCAGTATTTT. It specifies CASSRGQGLDTQYF.